Presented here are 20 T cell receptor beta chains from one specimen sequenced in a study of response to subunit inactivated influenza vaccine. Each CDR3 protein gets one entry after TCRdb re-called the RT-PCR reads with MiXCR. Of a few hundred thousand distinct CDR3 sequences detected, roughly a fifth appear once; the ten largest clones hold roughly a tenth. The specimen comprised PBMCs from blood, sampled about 20 months after vaccination. These receptors all stem from a man between 45 and 75 years old who received an inactivated influenza vaccine.

This clonotype has just a few counts. This chain uses TRBV4-3 with TRBJ2-5; 9 bases are shared with TRBD2. The junction had 4 bases not matched to a gene; V was cut back by 1 base and J by 4 bases. The CDR3 has 15 residues. CDR1 is LGHNA and CDR2 is YSLEER in the germline V gene. CDR3 sequence (DNA): TGCGCCAGCAGCCAAGGAGGGACTAGCCGAGAGACCCAGTACTTC. The encoded protein is CASSQGGTSRETQYF.

Only a few counts were recorded for this clonotype. This chain connects TRBV12-3 or TRBV12-4 to TRBJ2-5; 8 bases match TRBD2. Trimming at V came to 7 bases and at J to 5 bases, leaving 6 bases not matched to a gene. The CDR3 covers 13 residues. CDR3 in amino acids: CASMSGSFETQYF. CDR3 nucleotides: TGTGCCAGCATGAGCGGGAGTTTTGAGACCCAGTACTTC.

This clonotype was seen only a few times. This chain joins TRBV6-2 or TRBV6-3 and TRBJ2-1; D remains ambiguous. Trimming left V 3 bases short and J 1 base short, with 4 bases between. This CDR3 comprises 13 residues. Germline CDR1 is MNHEY and CDR2 is SVGEGT. This CDR3 reads CASSYRSYNEQFF. For the CDR3, the DNA is TGTGCCAGCAGTTATAGGTCCTACAATGAGCAGTTCTTC.

The chain has TRBV6-1 and TRBJ1-5; D might be TRBD1 (5 bases). The CDR3 spans 13 residues. Germline CDR1 and CDR2: MNHNS and SASEGT. Trimming cost V 7 bases and J 6 bases, with 13 bases left between them. The CDR3 is CASTLAGVQPQHF. The CDR3 DNA sequence: TGTGCCAGCACCCTGGCGGGGGTTCAGCCCCAGCATTTT.

This clonotype appeared many times. J is TRBJ2-5 and V is TRBV5-5; D not certain. Looked up from germline, CDR1 is SGHKS and CDR2 is YYEKEE (reference sequence). V dropped 0 bases and J dropped 7 bases, with 10 bases sitting between them. The CDR3 loop spans 13 amino acids. The CDR3 here is CASSLEGPGTQYF. As DNA, the CDR3 is TGTGCCAGCAGCTTGGAAGGTCCAGGGACCCAGTACTTC.

The chain combines TRBV20-1 with TRBJ2-3; D remains ambiguous. CDR1 is DFQATT and CDR2 is SNEGSKA in the germline V gene (reference sequence). CDR3 size: 14 residues. With 3 bases removed from V and 2 bases from J, the gap between germline ends came to 12 bases. The CDR3 DNA reads as TGCAGTGCTAGGATGGCAGGAGCCACAGATACGCAGTATTTT. It encodes CSARMAGATDTQYF.

The rearrangement links TRBV6-5 to TRBJ2-5, with a weak D call TRBD1 (6 bases). The CDR3 sequence is 15 residues long. V was pared by 2 bases and J by 2 bases, with 12 bases between. CDR1 MNHEY and CDR2 SVGAGI come from the germline V gene. CDR3 region: CASSYVLQGQETQYF. The CDR3, as DNA: TGTGCCAGCAGTTACGTATTACAGGGTCAAGAGACCCAGTACTTC.

The chain is built from TRBV6-1 and TRBJ1-4, with 8 bases fitting TRBD1. V gave up 6 bases and J gave up 0 bases; unmatched junction bases: 0. This CDR3 is 14 amino acids long. Germline values: CDR1 MNHNS, CDR2 SASEGT. CDR3 nucleotide sequence: TGTGCCAGCAGACAGGGGGCAACTAATGAAAAACTGTTTTTT. Translation gives CASRQGATNEKLFF.

Comment on this clonotype: One end of the junction is discordant with germline, which a read error may explain. CDR3 DNA sequence: TGTGCCAGCAGCCAAGAAGTAGGGAACGCTGAAGCTTTCTTT. This sequence encodes CASSQEVGNAEAFF. This chain joins TRBV14 and TRBJ1-1; no firm D call. CDR3 size: 14 residues. The germline CDR1 and CDR2 sequences are SGHDN and FVKESK.

In this sample, this clonotype turned up many times. A junction end diverges from the germline sequence, so it may reflect a read error. The chain joins TRBV29-1 to TRBJ1-1; TRBD1 is a possible D gene (5 bases). Germline assignment: CDR1 SQVTM and CDR2 ANQGSEA. This CDR3 is built from 13 residues. The CDR3 sequence is CSVQDGTHTEAFF. The DNA for the CDR3 is TGCAGCGTTCAAGACGGGACCCACACTGAAGCTTTCTTT.

This clonotype was seen more than once but under ten times. The genes are TRBV5-4 and TRBJ2-1; D remains unclear. Trimming removed 0 bases from V and 4 bases from J, with 11 bases in between. In germline, CDR1 is SGHNT, CDR2 YYREEE (reference sequence). The CDR3 totals 15 residues. The CDR3 sequence: CASSLGGMGYNEQFF. The CDR3 DNA follows: TGTGCCAGCAGCTTGGGTGGGATGGGGTACAATGAGCAGTTCTTC.

This chain links TRBV20-1 with TRBJ2-3; D perhaps matches TRBD2 (5 bases). In germline, CDR1 is DFQATT, CDR2 SNEGSKA (reference sequence). The CDR3 is 15 amino acids. V gave up 0 bases and J gave up 2 bases, with 12 bases separating them. Written as DNA, the CDR3 is TGCAGTGCTAGAGATCCACAGCGGAACACAGATACGCAGTATTTT. This encodes CSARDPQRNTDTQYF.

V gene TRBV2 combines with J gene TRBJ1-3; D might be TRBD1 (5 bases). The CDR3 sequence is 17 residues long. Germline V gene sequence: CDR1 SNHLY, CDR2 FYNNEI. Trimming shortened V by 6 bases and J by 0 bases, and 18 bases separated the two germline ends. The DNA of the CDR3 is TGTGCCAGCAGGAGCTCAGGGAGGCCTCACTCTGGAAACACCATATATTTT. Protein: CASRSSGRPHSGNTIYF.

The chain employs TRBV9 and TRBJ2-1, with a tentative D call TRBD2 (6 bases). From germline, CDR1 is SGDLS and CDR2 YYNGEE. V lost 0 bases, J lost 2 bases, and 12 bases lay in between. The CDR3 spans 16 residues. CDR3 bases: TGTGCCAGCAGCGTAGAGGCTAGCGAGGCCTACAATGAGCAGTTCTTC. This codes for CASSVEASEAYNEQFF.

CDR3 sequence (DNA): TGCAGTGCTAGAGATCTTTTAGGGGGCGAATCCTTACAGCATTTT. This codes for CSARDLLGGESLQHF. The J gene is TRBJ1-5, the V gene TRBV20-1; 7 bases line up with TRBD1. The CDR3 runs to 15 residues. Germline-derived CDR1 and CDR2 are DFQATT and SNEGSKA (reference sequence). Trimming at V came to 0 bases and at J to 13 bases, leaving 15 bases not matched to a gene.

This clonotype was detected a few times. This sequence joins TRBV7-8 and TRBJ1-5; D is possibly TRBD1 (5 bases). Germline lookup yields CDR1 SGHVS and CDR2 FQNEAQ. This CDR3 has 17 residues. The ends were cut back, 0 bases at V and 3 bases at J, with 15 bases in the middle. This CDR3 reads CASSLARGGAHNQPQHF. In DNA, the CDR3 is TGTGCCAGCAGCTTAGCGCGAGGAGGGGCTCACAATCAGCCCCAGCATTTT.

This sequence joins TRBV15 and TRBJ1-1; D is unresolved. V dropped 9 bases and J dropped 0 bases, with 14 bases sitting between them. The CDR3 length is 14 residues. The germline gives CDR1 LNHNV, CDR2 YYDKDF (reference sequence). This CDR3 reads CATTQASMNTEAFF. For the CDR3, the DNA is TGTGCCACTACTCAGGCCAGCATGAACACTGAAGCTTTCTTT. Together with reference TRBV15 and TRBJ1-1, the CDR3 gives the full variable domain: DAMVIQNPRYQVTQFGKPVTLSCSQTLNHNVMYWYQQKSSQAPKLLFHYYDKDFNNEADTPDNFQSRRPNTSFCFLDIRSPGLGDTAMYLCATTQASMNTEAFFGQGTRLTVV.

This clonotype was observed many times. CDR3 protein: CSVEDNYRARWVNEQFF. As DNA, the CDR3 is TGCAGCGTTGAAGACAACTACAGGGCGAGATGGGTCAATGAGCAGTTCTTC. The chain has TRBV29-1 and TRBJ2-1, with a weak D call TRBD1 (6 bases). V lost 0 bases and J 6 bases, leaving 21 bases between the germline ends. The CDR3 runs to 17 residues. The germline V gene has CDR1 SQVTM and CDR2 ANQGSEA.

This clonotype was counted many times. The gene calls are TRBV12-3 or TRBV12-4 and TRBJ1-5; D is unclear. The CDR3 totals 13 residues. The V end lost 1 base, the J end lost 6 bases, and 7 bases lay between the germline ends. CDR3 amino acids: CASSLGPGQPQHF. For the CDR3, the DNA is TGTGCCAGCAGTTTAGGGCCGGGTCAGCCCCAGCATTTT.

This sequence joins TRBV5-6 and TRBJ2-4; the D is unclear. Germline lookup yields CDR1 SGHDT and CDR2 YYEEEE. Trimming pared 2 bases from V and 6 bases from J, leaving 12 bases between. The CDR3 is 14 amino acids. The CDR3 DNA follows: TGTGCCAGCAGCTTCAGTCACCCCGGAAACATTCAGTACTTC. Protein sequence: CASSFSHPGNIQYF.